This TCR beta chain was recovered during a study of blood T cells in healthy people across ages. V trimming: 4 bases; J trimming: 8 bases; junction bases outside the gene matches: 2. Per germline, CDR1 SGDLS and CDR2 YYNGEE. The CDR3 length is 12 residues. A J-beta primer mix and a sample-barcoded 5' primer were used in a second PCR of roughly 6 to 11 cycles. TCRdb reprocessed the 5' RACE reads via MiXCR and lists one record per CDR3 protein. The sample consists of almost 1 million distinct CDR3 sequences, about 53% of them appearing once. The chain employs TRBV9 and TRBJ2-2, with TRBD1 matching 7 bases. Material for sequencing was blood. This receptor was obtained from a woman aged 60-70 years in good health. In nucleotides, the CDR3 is TGTGCCAGCAGCCCGGGACAGGGGGAGCTGTTTTTT. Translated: CASSPGQGELFF.